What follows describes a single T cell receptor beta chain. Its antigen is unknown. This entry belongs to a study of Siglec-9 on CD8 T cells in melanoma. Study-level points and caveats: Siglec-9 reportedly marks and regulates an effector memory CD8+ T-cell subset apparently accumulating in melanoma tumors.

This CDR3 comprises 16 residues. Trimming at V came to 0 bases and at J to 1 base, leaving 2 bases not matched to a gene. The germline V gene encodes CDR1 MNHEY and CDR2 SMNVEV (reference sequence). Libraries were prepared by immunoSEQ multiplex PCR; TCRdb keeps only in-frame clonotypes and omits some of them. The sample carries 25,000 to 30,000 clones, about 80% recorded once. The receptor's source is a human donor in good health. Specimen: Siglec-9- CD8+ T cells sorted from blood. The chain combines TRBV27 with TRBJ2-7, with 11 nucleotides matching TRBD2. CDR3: CASSLSGLAESYEQYF. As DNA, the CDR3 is TGTGCCAGCAGTTTATCGGGACTAGCGGAGTCCTACGAGCAGTACTTC.